A single TCR beta chain is shown here with its context. Other DNA sequences in the same sample also yield this CDR3. This record belongs to a study of T cell responses to AZD1222 COVID-19 vaccine. TCRdb's copy holds only in-frame clones and misses some; the assay was immunoSEQ multiplex PCR. The sample includes over 110,000 clones, roughly 92% of them seen just once. V lost 2 bases to trimming and J lost 5 bases; unmatched junction nucleotides: 3. Germline values: CDR1 GTSNPN, CDR2 SVGIG (reference sequence). This CDR3 is 14 amino acids long. This receptor was identified in an adult in good health. Material: peripheral blood, obtained on day 0 of AZD1222 vaccination. V usage is TRBV30 and J usage is TRBJ2-5; 12 bases line up with TRBD2. CDR3 loop: CAWSSGLAGETQYF. Here the CDR3 DNA reads TGTGCCTGGAGTAGTGGACTAGCGGGGGAGACCCAGTACTTC.